The present TCR beta chain was sequenced within a study of identical twins. A universal primer site arose from template switching, and cDNA bore unique molecular identifiers. TCRdb used MiXCR to reprocess the 5' RACE reads, holding one entry per CDR3 protein. Here the sample spans 750,000 to 950,000 distinct CDR3 sequences, more than 9% being singletons. This clonotype has at least ten counts. Germline V gene lookup returns CDR1 LGHNA and CDR2 YNFKEQ. This CDR3 spans 15 amino acids. V lost 0 bases and J 0 bases, leaving 7 bases between the germline ends. The sample also formed part of further work on yellow fever vaccine responses in identical twins.

Material: PBMCs. This sequence originates from a woman aged 18-29 years in good health. This chain connects TRBV4-2 to TRBJ2-3, with D hard to call. CDR3 in DNA: TGTGCCAGCAGCCAAGACGCGGTTAGCACAGATACGCAGTATTTT. This encodes CASSQDAVSTDTQYF.